Listed below are T cell receptor beta chains from one sample, sequenced in a study of a mutant IDH1 vaccine in newly diagnosed glioma. Sequencing was performed with immunoSEQ multiplex PCR; in TCRdb, only in-frame clones are kept and a portion is missing. The sample carries around 53,000 clones, about 91% recorded once. Their target antigens are unknown. The sequenced sample was PBMCs, obtained from a glioma patient whose treatment included an IDH1 peptide vaccine. These receptors came from a man aged 45-65 years with glioma. The CDR3 runs from the conserved cysteine through the conserved F or W. Clone size is stated in some rows and not others, as once, few, many or a class when expanded.

clone size: .
J gene: TRBJ1-1
V gene: TRBV18
CDR3 protein: CASSPVSRNTESFF

clone size: .
J gene: TRBJ1-2
V gene: TRBV5-4
CDR3 protein: CASSPLFGQLNYGYTF

clone size: .
J gene: TRBJ1-4
V gene: TRBV15
CDR3 protein: CATSREGAANEKLFF

clone size: .
J gene: TRBJ2-3
V gene: TRBV11-2
CDR3 protein: CASSSGLAGHTDTQYF

clone size: .
J gene: TRBJ2-1
V gene: TRBV5-8
CDR3 protein: CASSPAGATYNEQFF

clone size: .
J gene: TRBJ1-1
V gene: TRBV28
CDR3 protein: CASSFWGVSEAFF

clone size: .
J gene: TRBJ2-5
V gene: TRBV9
CDR3 protein: CASSPEGLGETQYF

clone size: .
J gene: TRBJ2-1
V gene: TRBV10-2
CDR3 protein: CASSELAPRDTSYNEQFF

clone size: .
J gene: TRBJ2-5
V gene: TRBV7-8
CDR3 protein: CASSSDRTSGAGETQYF

clone size: .
J gene: TRBJ2-5
V gene: TRBV25-1
CDR3 protein: CASSETVVAGYQETQYF

clone size: .
J gene: TRBJ2-7
V gene: TRBV2
CDR3 protein: CASRFLTGESYEQYF

clone size: .
J gene: TRBJ2-7
V gene: TRBV5-4
CDR3 protein: CASSREGYEQYF

clone size: .
J gene: TRBJ2-1
V gene: TRBV7-9
CDR3 protein: CASSLAGTGGGQFF

clone size: .
J gene: TRBJ2-7
V gene: TRBV7-9
CDR3 protein: CASSAGVAEQYF

clone size: .
J gene: TRBJ1-2
V gene: TRBV27
CDR3 protein: CASRSGRIYGYTF

clone size: few
J gene: TRBJ1-5
V gene: TRBV7-2
CDR3 protein: CASSPGPSNQPQHF

clone size: few
J gene: TRBJ2-1
V gene: TRBV7-2
CDR3 protein: CASSSTSVGGNEQFF

clone size: few
J gene: TRBJ2-4
V gene: TRBV28
CDR3 protein: CASSPAKAGNIQYF

clone size: once
J gene: TRBJ2-7
V gene: TRBV27
CDR3 protein: CASGIVHEQYF

clone size: once
J gene: TRBJ2-2
V gene: TRBV5-1
CDR3 protein: CASSLTGGYNTGELFF

clone size: .
J gene: TRBJ1-2
V gene: TRBV7-9
CDR3 protein: CASSHRQGLNYGYTF

clone size: .
J gene: TRBJ1-3
V gene: TRBV7-2
CDR3 protein: CASSLSFTGNTIYF